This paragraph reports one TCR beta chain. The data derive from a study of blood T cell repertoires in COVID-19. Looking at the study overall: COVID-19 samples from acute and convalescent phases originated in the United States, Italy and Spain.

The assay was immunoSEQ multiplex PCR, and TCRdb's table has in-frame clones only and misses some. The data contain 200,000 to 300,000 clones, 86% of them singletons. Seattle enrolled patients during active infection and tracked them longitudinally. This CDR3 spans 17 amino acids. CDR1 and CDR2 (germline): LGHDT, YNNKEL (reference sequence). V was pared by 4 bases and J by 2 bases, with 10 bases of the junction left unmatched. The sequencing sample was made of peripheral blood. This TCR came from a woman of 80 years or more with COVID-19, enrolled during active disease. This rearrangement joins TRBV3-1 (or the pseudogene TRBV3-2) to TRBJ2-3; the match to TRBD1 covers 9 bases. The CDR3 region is CASSRDRDRRNTDTQYF. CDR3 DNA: TGTGCCAGCAGCCGGGACAGGGACAGACGGAACACAGATACGCAGTATTTT.